The 6 T cell receptor beta chains below come from one sample, sequenced in a study of cytomegalovirus exposure and HLA in healthy donors. PCR amplification relied on 60 Vbeta primers (plus 13 Jbeta primers). Sequencing used immunoSEQ multiplex PCR; TCRdb keeps in-frame clones, though not all of them. Its table records 150,000 or so clones. The sequencing input was PBMCs. These TCRs come from a woman aged 40 to 49 in good health and CMV-seropositive.

J is TRBJ2-4 and V is TRBV6-1, with TRBD1 matching over 11 bases. CDR3 length: 15 amino acids. V was pared by 3 bases and J by 6 bases, with 4 bases of the junction left unmatched. Germline CDR1 and CDR2: MNHNS and SASEGT. The CDR3 loop is CASSDRTGGGNIQYF. CDR3 nucleotide sequence: TGTGCCAGCAGTGACCGGACAGGGGGCGGAAACATTCAGTACTTC.

The chain recombines TRBV28 with TRBJ1-2; the D gene is possibly TRBD1 (5 bases). The CDR3 has 14 amino acids. V lost 5 bases and J 8 bases, leaving 18 bases between the germline ends. The germline V gene has CDR1 MDHEN and CDR2 SYDVKM. The CDR3 DNA reads as TGTGCCAGCAGTCCATCTCATGGGGGGACCGGCTACACCTTC. Translated, it gives CASSPSHGGTGYTF.

The CDR3 DNA is TGTGCCACCGCCCAGGGACTAGCGAACTCCTACGAGCAGTACTTC. This gives the protein CATAQGLANSYEQYF. The chain recombines TRBV15 with TRBJ2-7, with 10 bases identical to TRBD2. Germline V gene lookup returns CDR1 LNHNV and CDR2 YYDKDF (reference sequence). Germline trimming cut 8 bases from V and 0 bases from J; bases unmatched to any gene: 7. The CDR3 loop spans 15 amino acids.

The J gene is TRBJ2-7, the V gene TRBV6-1; perhaps TRBD1 as D (5 bases). The germline V gene has CDR1 MNHNS and CDR2 SASEGT. Trimming took 4 bases from V and 3 from J, leaving 10 bases between them. There are 13 residues in the CDR3. CDR3 loop: CASSGQGLYEQYF. In nucleotides, the CDR3 is TGTGCCAGCAGTGGCCAGGGCCTCTACGAGCAGTACTTC.

The chain is built from TRBV2 and TRBJ2-7; D is unclear. Trimming cost V 1 base and J 3 bases, with 7 bases left between them. Germline V CDR1 and CDR2: SNHLY, FYNNEI. This CDR3 has 13 residues. Here the CDR3 DNA reads TGTGCCAGCAGTGAAGGGCAGGTCTACGAGCAGTACTTC. This translates into CASSEGQVYEQYF.

Comment on this clone: The same CDR3 is also encoded by other DNA sequences in this sample. V and J are TRBV9 and TRBJ1-1; D uncertain. The CDR3 length is 14 residues. CDR1 is SGDLS, CDR2 YYNGEE, per germline. V shed 0 bases and J shed 0 bases, with 6 bases lying between them. The CDR3 region has the DNA TGTGCCAGCAGCGTAGCGGTTATGAACACTGAAGCTTTCTTT. Translation gives CASSVAVMNTEAFF.